The clone carrying this TCR beta chain has ten or more counts. This CDR3 is built from 17 residues. The entry originates in a study of blood T cell repertoires in COVID-19. As for the study in general: Specimens from acute and convalescent COVID-19 originated in the United States, Italy and Spain.

In the authors' workflow: From reference gene primer amplification, estimates of nucleated cell counts were derived. Sequencing used immunoSEQ multiplex PCR; TCRdb keeps in-frame clones, though not all of them. V and J calls plus clone size are reproduced from that table; the DNA served to infer D and trimming. The sample comprises over 85,000 clones, about 76% of which are singletons, and nearly 25% rests with the top ten. The origin of this receptor is a human donor in a cohort sampled during active COVID-19. The specimen sequenced was peripheral blood. The genes are TRBV21-1 and TRBJ1-2; the table's D call, TRBD1, has no DNA check behind it. TRBV21-1 is marked as a pseudogene. CDR3 bases: TGTGCCAGCAGCCTACCCAGGGGGGCTTGGGTTAACTATGGCTACACCTTC. Protein: CASSLPRGAWVNYGYTF.